This T cell receptor (beta chain) was identified in a study of cytomegalovirus exposure and HLA in healthy donors. Germline CDR1 reads SGHVS; CDR2 reads FNYEAQ. Trimming stripped 5 bases from V and 1 base from J, with 6 bases between. The CDR3 is 13 amino acids. PCR used 60 Vbeta primers and 13 Jbeta primers. Original analysis: An analysis performed later counted 81 million or so unique TCR beta chains (roughly 11 million of them shared). Generated by immunoSEQ multiplex PCR, the TCRdb table keeps only in-frame clones and is missing some. The DNA gave D and trimming, while V, J and clone size come from that table. Of about 250,000 clones in the sample, approximately 70% were seen once.

The sequence was obtained from a female donor in good health and CMV-seronegative. Sequenced input: PBMCs. The chain uses TRBV7-6 and TRBJ2-1; D is undetermined. The CDR3 is CASSPSSYNEQFF. As DNA, the CDR3 is TGTGCCAGCAGCCCCAGTTCCTACAATGAGCAGTTCTTC.